A selection of T cell receptor beta chains follows, all from one sample in a study of blood T cell repertoires in COVID-19. Method: immunoSEQ multiplex PCR; TCRdb's copy keeps in-frame clones and lacks some. The sample contains fewer than 450,000 clones, 90% to 95% of which appear only once. Sequencing was done on a sample of peripheral blood. These receptors all come from a woman aged 18 to 35 who had recovered from COVID-19. The CDR3 runs from the conserved cysteine through the conserved F or W. Each record gives: V gene, clone size, J gene, D gene, CDR3 protein, CDR3 DNA. D genes are given only for firm matches. Size is stated for part of the rows, as once, few or many counts, or as a class when the clone is expanded.

>TRBV6-2/TRBV6-3|.|TRBJ2-2|.
CASSQGPALIAGELFF
TGTGCCAGCAGTCAGGGGCCAGCTCTGATCGCCGGGGAGCTGTTTTTT
>TRBV5-1|once|TRBJ1-2|.
CASSSYRANYGYTF
TGCGCCAGCAGCTCCTACAGAGCCAACTATGGCTACACCTTC
>TRBV18|.|TRBJ1-1|.
CASSPPGEGEAFF
TGTGCCAGCTCACCACCCGGGGAGGGTGAAGCTTTCTTT
>TRBV6-2/TRBV6-3|.|TRBJ2-2|TRBD2
CASSFRSSGSFTGELFF
TGTGCCAGCAGTTTCCGGTCTAGCGGGAGTTTCACCGGGGAGCTGTTTTTT
>TRBV11-3|.|TRBJ2-3|.
CASSLRQVDTQYF
TGTGCCAGCAGCCTCCGACAGGTCGATACGCAGTATTTT
>TRBV12-5|.|TRBJ1-2|.
CASAPGGYGYTF
TGTGCTAGTGCCCCGGGAGGGTATGGCTACACCTTC
>TRBV24-1|.|TRBJ1-4|.
CATSPGGGVNEKLFF
TGTGCCACCAGCCCCGGGGGGGGCGTGAATGAAAAACTGTTTTTT
>TRBV10-3|once|TRBJ2-3|TRBD2
CAISESMVAGGTDTQYF
TGTGCCATCAGTGAGTCGATGGTAGCGGGAGGCACAGATACGCAGTATTTT
>TRBV12-3/TRBV12-4|.|TRBJ1-1|.
CASSPVETEAFF
TGTGCCAGCAGCCCCGTAGAAACTGAAGCTTTCTTT
>TRBV3-1/TRBV3-2|.|TRBJ2-6|.
CASSQYGRGGANVLTF
TGTGCCAGCAGCCAGTATGGCCGAGGTGGGGCCAACGTCCTGACTTTC
>TRBV6-5|.|TRBJ1-2|.
CASGPGTNYGYTF
TGTGCCAGCGGCCCGGGTACTAACTATGGCTACACCTTC
>TRBV7-8|.|TRBJ1-1|.
CASSPYSRAMNTEAFF
TGTGCCAGCAGCCCCTACTCGAGGGCGATGAACACTGAAGCTTTCTTT
>TRBV6-2/TRBV6-3|.|TRBJ2-1|.
CASSYSRVWGEQFF
TGTGCCAGCAGTTACTCGAGGGTCTGGGGTGAGCAGTTCTTC
>TRBV6-1|.|TRBJ2-2|TRBD2
CASSARTSGRAGELFF
TGTGCCAGCAGTGCGCGGACTAGCGGGAGGGCCGGGGAGCTGTTTTTT
>TRBV7-9|.|TRBJ2-3|.
CASRGGTLTDTQYF
TGTGCCAGCAGGGGCGGGACTCTCACAGATACGCAGTATTTT
>TRBV6-6|.|TRBJ2-4|TRBD2
CATHPGGGRENIQYF
TGTGCCACTCACCCCGGGGGCGGGAGGGAAAACATTCAGTACTTC
>TRBV3-1/TRBV3-2|.|TRBJ1-6|.
CASSQDSTYNSPLHF
TGTGCCAGCAGCCAAGATAGTACTTATAATTCACCCCTCCACTTT
>TRBV5-6|.|TRBJ2-3|.
CASSPRLTRRAQYF
TGTGCCAGCAGCCCACGACTCACTAGGAGGGCGCAGTATTTT
>TRBV7-9|once|TRBJ2-3|.
CASNRGLGTSDTQYF
TGTGCCAGCAACAGGGGACTAGGTACTTCCGATACGCAGTATTTT
>TRBV3-1/TRBV3-2|.|TRBJ2-3|.
CASSQEVWRENTDTQYF
TGTGCCAGCAGCCAAGAGGTCTGGAGGGAAAACACAGATACGCAGTATTTT
>TRBV29-1|.|TRBJ1-1|.
CSCKRGRGTEAFF
TGCAGCTGTAAGAGGGGTCGGGGGACTGAAGCTTTCTTT
>TRBV6-2/TRBV6-3|.|TRBJ1-5|TRBD1
CASSGGGSGNQPQHF
TGTGCCAGCAGCGGAGGGGGCTCGGGCAATCAGCCCCAGCATTTT
>TRBV18|.|TRBJ1-5|.
CASSRANHPNNIAQHF
TGTGCCAGCTCACGGGCAAACCACCCGAATAATATAGCCCAGCATTTT
>TRBV4-3|.|TRBJ1-5|.
CASSQDLGPAGVNQPQHF
TGCGCCAGCAGCCAAGATTTGGGACCGGCGGGGGTCAATCAGCCCCAGCATTTT
>TRBV7-2|.|TRBJ2-1|.
CASSFQGYNEQFF
TGTGCCAGCAGCTTCCAGGGCTACAATGAGCAGTTCTTC
>TRBV11-3|.|TRBJ2-1|.
CASSLAGNNEQFF
TGTGCCAGCAGCTTAGCTGGCAACAATGAGCAGTTCTTC
>TRBV7-9|.|TRBJ2-2|TRBD1
CASSPTGARTGELFF
TGTGCCAGCAGCCCGACAGGGGCGAGGACCGGGGAGCTGTTTTTT
>TRBV5-4|.|TRBJ1-2|.
CASSLVGGYGYTF
TGTGCCAGCAGCTTGGTCGGAGGGTATGGCTACACCTTC
>TRBV10-2|.|TRBJ2-5|.
CASVQHGETQYF
TGCGCCAGCGTTCAACACGGGGAGACCCAGTACTTC
>TRBV5-6|.|TRBJ1-1|.
CASSLERSRRGKEAFF
TGTGCCAGCAGCTTGGAACGTTCGAGGCGGGGAAAGGAGGCTTTCTTT
>TRBV6-5|.|TRBJ2-1|.
CASSQTDSDNEQFF
TGTGCCAGCAGTCAAACGGACAGTGACAATGAGCAGTTCTTC
>TRBV9|.|TRBJ2-5|.
CASSRGGGRQETQYF
TGTGCCAGCAGCCGGGGAGGGGGGAGGCAAGAGACCCAGTACTTC
>TRBV11-3|once|TRBJ2-2|TRBD2
CASSLKPGLAGLGELFF
TGTGCCAGCAGCCTCAAACCGGGACTAGCGGGACTGGGGGAGCTGTTTTTT
>TRBV18|.|TRBJ2-5|TRBD2
CASSTSGREETQYF
TGTGCCAGCTCCACTAGCGGGAGAGAAGAGACCCAGTACTTC
>TRBV27|once|TRBJ1-1|TRBD1
CASSLGQGAEAFF
TGTGCCAGCAGTTTAGGACAGGGGGCTGAAGCTTTCTTT
>TRBV4-1|.|TRBJ2-1|.
CASSQDGGINEQFF
TGCGCCAGCAGCCAAGATGGCGGAATCAATGAGCAGTTCTTC
>TRBV6-6|.|TRBJ2-1|.
CASSVESGGNEQFF
TGTGCCAGCAGTGTTGAATCAGGGGGGAATGAGCAGTTCTTC
>TRBV30|once|TRBJ2-5|.
CAWNRLQAETQYF
TGTGCCTGGAACCGCCTCCAGGCGGAGACCCAGTACTTC
>TRBV11-2|.|TRBJ2-2|.
CASSLSGRNTGELFF
TGTGCCAGCAGCTTGTCCGGGAGGAACACCGGGGAGCTGTTTTTT
>TRBV5-6|.|TRBJ1-5|.
CASSYNDLYQPQHF
TGTGCCAGCAGCTATAATGACTTGTATCAGCCCCAGCATTTT
>TRBV11-2|.|TRBJ2-3|.
CASSYTRGTVRGYTQYF
TGTGCCAGCAGCTACACCCGGGGGACAGTGAGGGGGTATACGCAGTATTTT
>TRBV10-3|.|TRBJ2-1|TRBD1
CAITGTGTNNEQFF
TGTGCCATCACCGGGACAGGGACGAATAATGAGCAGTTCTTC
>TRBV10-2|many|TRBJ2-3|TRBD2
CASGTSGSGNTQYF
TGCGCCAGCGGGACTAGCGGGAGTGGAAATACGCAGTATTTT
>TRBV7-9|.|TRBJ1-5|TRBD1
CASSAGTALPDNQPQHF
TGTGCCAGCAGCGCGGGGACAGCGTTACCTGACAATCAGCCCCAGCATTTT
>TRBV3-1/TRBV3-2|once|TRBJ2-1|TRBD2
CASSQGLAGVNNEQFF
TGTGCCAGCAGCCAAGGACTAGCGGGAGTGAACAATGAGCAGTTCTTC
>TRBV11-2|.|TRBJ1-1|.
CASSFISDTEAFF
TGTGCCAGCAGTTTTATATCGGACACTGAAGCTTTCTTT
>TRBV15|.|TRBJ1-1|TRBD1
CATSRDRTTGWTEAFF
TGTGCCACCAGCAGAGATAGGACGACAGGGTGGACTGAAGCTTTCTTT
>TRBV5-1|.|TRBJ2-1|TRBD2
CASSSGTVTSGRDHEQFF
TGCGCCAGCAGCTCGGGTACCGTAACTAGCGGGAGGGACCATGAGCAGTTCTTC
>TRBV5-4|.|TRBJ2-1|TRBD2
CASSLGTSKYRSYNEQFF
TGTGCCAGCAGCTTGGGGACTAGCAAATACCGCTCCTACAATGAGCAGTTCTTC
>TRBV9|.|TRBJ2-1|TRBD2
CASNVDGAGASNEQFF
TGTGCCAGTAATGTCGACGGGGCGGGAGCTTCCAATGAGCAGTTCTTC
>TRBV7-8|.|TRBJ2-5|.
CASSRTGQETQYF
TGTGCCAGCAGCCGGACGGGGCAAGAGACCCAGTACTTC
>TRBV9|.|TRBJ1-2|TRBD1
CASTRTGETYGYTF
TGTGCCAGCACAAGGACAGGGGAAACCTATGGCTACACCTTC
>TRBV11-3|.|TRBJ2-1|TRBD2
CASSPRTSGSLFYEQFF
TGTGCCAGCAGCCCCCGGACTAGCGGGAGTCTGTTCTATGAGCAGTTCTTC
>TRBV5-1|once|TRBJ2-3|TRBD2
CASSSVAGADTQYF
TGCGCCAGCAGCTCGGTAGCGGGCGCAGATACGCAGTATTTT
>TRBV4-3|.|TRBJ1-1|.
CASSQEYLRRTEAFF
TGCGCCAGCAGCCAAGAATATCTCAGGCGCACTGAAGCTTTCTTT
>TRBV11-3|.|TRBJ2-5|TRBD2
CASSSRAAGESWETQYF
TGTGCCAGCAGTTCTCGGGCGGCGGGAGAGTCATGGGAGACCCAGTACTTC
>TRBV7-9|.|TRBJ1-1|.
CASSLDGTEAFF
TGTGCCAGCAGCTTAGACGGCACTGAAGCTTTCTTT
>TRBV7-2|.|TRBJ1-4|.
CATAAWATNEKLFF
TGTGCTACAGCTGCTTGGGCAACTAATGAAAAACTGTTTTTT
>TRBV9|.|TRBJ1-2|.
CASSQLQGRGGYTF
TGTGCCAGCAGCCAACTACAGGGAAGGGGTGGCTACACCTTC
>TRBV5-4|.|TRBJ2-1|TRBD1
CASRDRSYNEQFF
TGTGCCAGCAGGGACAGGTCCTACAATGAGCAGTTCTTC